This T cell receptor (beta chain) was obtained from a study of shared clonotypes between healthy human individuals. The CDR3 is 13 residues long. Trimming took off 8 bases at V and 3 bases at J, with 14 bases between the two ends. Germline-derived CDR1 and CDR2 are SEHNR and FQNEAQ (reference sequence). Positively selected for CCR7, the CD45RO-negative cells used as naive CD8 cells excluded terminally differentiated effector memory CD45RA+ cells. Here immunoSEQ multiplex PCR was the method, and the copy in TCRdb shows in-frame clones only, minus some. The table records around 1.9 million clones, 85% to 95% of them present only once.

Material: naive CD8+ T cells from PBMCs. The source is a young man in good health. Some clones in this sample may be carry-over from other donors' samples. The chain has TRBV7-9 and TRBJ2-7; weak D call: TRBD1 (6 bases). This chain's CDR3 is CASQGLPFYEQYF. The CDR3 nucleotides read TGTGCCAGCCAGGGGCTTCCTTTCTACGAGCAGTACTTC. The full variable domain, in which reference TRBV7-9 and TRBJ2-7 provide the parts outside the CDR3, is DTGVSQNPRHKITKRGQNVTFRCDPISEHNRLYWYRQTLGQGPEFLTYFQNEAQLEKSRLLSDRFSAERPKGSFSTLEIQRTEQGDSAMYLCASQGLPFYEQYFGPGTRLTVT.